This T cell receptor (beta chain) was retrieved from a study of blood T cell repertoires in COVID-19. Across the study: Sample material is recorded as cDNA or gDNA derived from T cells, B-cell-depleted T cells, or PBMCs.

From germline, CDR1 is LGHDT and CDR2 YNNKEL (reference sequence). The CDR3 loop spans 13 amino acids. V lost 4 bases and J lost 9, with 12 bases in between. This clone was recorded at least ten times. Data came from immunoSEQ multiplex PCR; TCRdb stores just in-frame clones and leaves some out. The sample yields more than 200,000 clones, 65% to 90% seen once. The rearrangement uses TRBV3-1 (or the pseudogene TRBV3-2) and TRBJ2-2, with D maybe TRBD2 (5 bases). What was sequenced was peripheral blood. The receptor's source is a man younger than 45 with active or convalescent COVID-19. The CDR3, as DNA: TGTGCCAGCAGCCCCCGCGGGTCCCGGGAGCTGTTTTTT. Translated: CASSPRGSRELFF.